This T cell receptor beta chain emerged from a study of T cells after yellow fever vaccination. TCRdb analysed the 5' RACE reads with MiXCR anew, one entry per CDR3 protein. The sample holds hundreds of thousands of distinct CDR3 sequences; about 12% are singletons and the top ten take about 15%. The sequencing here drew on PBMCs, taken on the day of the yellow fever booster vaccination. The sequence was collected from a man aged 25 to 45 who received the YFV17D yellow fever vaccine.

Here the CDR3 reads CASGFSPADSYNEQFF. The CDR3 DNA is TGTGCTAGTGGTTTTTCTCCTGCAGACTCCTACAATGAGCAGTTCTTC. V and J are TRBV12-5 and TRBJ2-1; D gene ambiguous. V was clipped by 3 bases and J by 0 bases, with 12 bases between them. CDR3 length: 16 residues. Germline V lookup: CDR1 LGHNT, CDR2 FRNRAP.